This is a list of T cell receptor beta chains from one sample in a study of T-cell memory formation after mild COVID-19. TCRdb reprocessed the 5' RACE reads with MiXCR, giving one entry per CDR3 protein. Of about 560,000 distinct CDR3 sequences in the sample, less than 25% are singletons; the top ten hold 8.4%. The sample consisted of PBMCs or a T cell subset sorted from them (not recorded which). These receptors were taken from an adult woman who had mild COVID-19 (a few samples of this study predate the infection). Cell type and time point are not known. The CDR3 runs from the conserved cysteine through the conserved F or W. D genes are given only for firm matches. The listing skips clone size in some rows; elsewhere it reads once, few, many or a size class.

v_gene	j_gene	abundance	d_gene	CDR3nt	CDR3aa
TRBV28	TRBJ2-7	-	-	TGTGCCGTCAGGAGCTCCTACGAGCAGTACTTC	CAVRSSYEQYF
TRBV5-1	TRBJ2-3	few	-	TGCGCCAGCACCAACACGCTTTTGGATACGCAGTATTTT	CASTNTLLDTQYF
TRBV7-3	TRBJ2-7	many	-	TGTGCCAGCAGCCCCCTCTCCTACGAGCAGTACTTC	CASSPLSYEQYF
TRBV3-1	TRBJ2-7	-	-	TGTGCCAGCAGCCTCGAACGGGACGGCTACGAGCAGTACTTC	CASSLERDGYEQYF
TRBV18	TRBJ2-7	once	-	TGTGCCAGCTCACCACCGTGGACCCCCTACGAGCAGTACTTC	CASSPPWTPYEQYF
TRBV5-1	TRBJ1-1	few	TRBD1	TGCGCCAGCAGCCAAACCGGGACAGCGAACACTGAAGCTTTCTTT	CASSQTGTANTEAFF
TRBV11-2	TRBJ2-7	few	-	TGTGCCAGCAGCTTAGTTGGGGCTAGCTATACCTACGAGCAGTACTTC	CASSLVGASYTYEQYF
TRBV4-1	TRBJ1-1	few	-	TGCGCCAGCAGCCAACAGGGGATTGGCACTGAAGCTTTCTTT	CASSQQGIGTEAFF
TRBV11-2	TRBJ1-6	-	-	TGTGCCAGCAGCCCCACCCGGCTGCGCGGCGGGCCCCTCCACTTT	CASSPTRLRGGPLHF
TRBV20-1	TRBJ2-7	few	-	TGCAGTGCTAGCGGCCACTACGAGCAGTACTTC	CSASGHYEQYF
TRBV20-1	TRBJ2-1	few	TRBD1	TGCAGTGCTAGAGGGACAGGGGGCCTCCCCCATGAGCAGTTCTTC	CSARGTGGLPHEQFF
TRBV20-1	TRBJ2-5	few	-	TGCAGTGCGGACGCCGGGACAACCCAAGAGACCCAGTACTTC	CSADAGTTQETQYF
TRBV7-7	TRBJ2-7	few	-	TGTGCCAGCAGCTTCGGTGACGATTACGAGCAGTACTTC	CASSFGDDYEQYF
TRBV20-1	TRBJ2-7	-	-	TGCAGTGCTAGAGATCGTGGGCGGGGAGACCCCTACGAGCAGTACTTC	CSARDRGRGDPYEQYF
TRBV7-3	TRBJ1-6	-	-	TGTGCCAGCAGCTTAAGGTCGTCATCGTATAATTCACCCCTCCACTTT	CASSLRSSSYNSPLHF
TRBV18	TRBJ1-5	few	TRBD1	TGTGCCAGCTCACCGAGGGACAGGGGCGATCAGCCCCAGCATTTT	CASSPRDRGDQPQHF
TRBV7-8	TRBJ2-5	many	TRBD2	TGTGCCAGCAGCTGGGGGACTAGCGGGAGTGGGGAGACCCAGTACTTC	CASSWGTSGSGETQYF
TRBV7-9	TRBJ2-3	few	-	TGTGCCAGCAGCAAAGACAGTACAGATACGCAGTATTTT	CASSKDSTDTQYF
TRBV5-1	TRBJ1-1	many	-	TGCGCCAGCAGCTTGGTTCCGGGGCAGGTGAGGAACACTGAAGCTTTCTTT	CASSLVPGQVRNTEAFF
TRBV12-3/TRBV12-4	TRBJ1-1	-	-	TGTGCCAGCAGGAATCTCCGGGACGGCTACACTGAAGCTTTCTTT	CASRNLRDGYTEAFF
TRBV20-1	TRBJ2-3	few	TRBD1	TGCAGTGCCCCGGACAGGTCCACAGATACGCAGTATTTT	CSAPDRSTDTQYF
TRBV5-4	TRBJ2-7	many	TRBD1	TGTGCCAGCAGCTACGGGACAGGGGGTTACTCCGAGCAGTACTTC	CASSYGTGGYSEQYF
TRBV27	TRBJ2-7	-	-	TGTGCCAGCAGAGTGGCGGGGTGGGACTACGAGCAGTACTTC	CASRVAGWDYEQYF
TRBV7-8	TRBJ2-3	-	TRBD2	TGTGCCAGCAGCTCCCTAGCGGGGCCGTGGGGAGATACGCAGTATTTT	CASSSLAGPWGDTQYF
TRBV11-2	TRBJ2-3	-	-	TGTGCCAGCAGCCCCGGGACAACTCACACAGATACGCAGTATTTT	CASSPGTTHTDTQYF
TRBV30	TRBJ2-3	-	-	TGTGCCTGGACAACAGGGCTCACAGATACGCAGTATTTT	CAWTTGLTDTQYF
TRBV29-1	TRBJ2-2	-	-	TGCAGCGTCCAGAAATATTACACCGGGGAGCTGTTTTTT	CSVQKYYTGELFF
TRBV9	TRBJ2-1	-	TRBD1	TGTGCCGGCAGCGTAGGGGACAGGCCATCCTACAATGAGCAGTTCTTC	CAGSVGDRPSYNEQFF
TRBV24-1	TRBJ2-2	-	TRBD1	TGTGCCACCAGTGAGGGACAGCCCGGGGAGCTGTTTTTT	CATSEGQPGELFF
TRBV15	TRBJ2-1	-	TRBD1	TGTGCCACCAGCAGAGATCGAGGCAGGGGGCGCGGGGATGAGCAGTTCTTC	CATSRDRGRGRGDEQFF
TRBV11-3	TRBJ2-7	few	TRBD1	TGTGCCAGCAGCTTAACCCCAGGGGGATACGAGCAGTACTTC	CASSLTPGGYEQYF
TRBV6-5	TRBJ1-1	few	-	TGTGCCAGTCAATCATACACTGAAGCTTTCTTT	CASQSYTEAFF
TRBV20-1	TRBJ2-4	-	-	TGCAGTGCCGCTTGGAACATTCAGTACTTC	CSAAWNIQYF
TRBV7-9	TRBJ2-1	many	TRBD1	TGTGCCAGCAGCTTAAGCGACAGGGGACCGTTGAGCTCCTACAATGAGCAGTTCTTC	CASSLSDRGPLSSYNEQFF
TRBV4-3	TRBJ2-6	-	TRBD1	TGCGCCAGCAGCCTGGACAGGGCGCTCTCTGGGGCCAACGTCCTGACTTTC	CASSLDRALSGANVLTF
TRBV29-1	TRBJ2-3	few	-	TGCAGCGCTGCGAGCAAGCGGGATACGCAGTATTTT	CSAASKRDTQYF
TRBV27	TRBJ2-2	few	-	TGTGCCAGCAAAAACACCGGGGAGCTGTTTTTT	CASKNTGELFF
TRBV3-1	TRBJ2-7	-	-	TGTGCCAGCAGCCAAGAGGTTCCGGGCGAGCAGTACTTC	CASSQEVPGEQYF
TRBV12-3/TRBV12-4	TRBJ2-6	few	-	TGTGCCAGCAGTGGGGGGCCTGGTGGGGCCAACGTCCTGACTTTC	CASSGGPGGANVLTF
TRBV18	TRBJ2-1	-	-	TGTGCCAGCTCACAAGGTCGGCAGTACAATGAGCAGTTCTTC	CASSQGRQYNEQFF